The 19 T cell receptor beta chains reported below all come from one sample, sequenced in a study of T cells after somatic rescue of genetic block. The repertoire was sequenced with immunoSEQ multiplex PCR; TCRdb's copy has only in-frame clones and lacks some. The sample has about 11,000 clones, around 67% seen once; the top ten hold around 21%. Material for sequencing was peripheral blood mononuclear cells (PBMCs). The receptors stem from a boy younger than 18.

The chain couples TRBV21-1 to TRBJ2-3; the table's D call, TRBD1, was not checked against the DNA. TRBV21-1 is a recognized pseudogene. The CDR3 runs 16 residues. The CDR3 here is CASSRTPAASTDTQYF. The CDR3 nucleotides are TGTGCCAGCAGCAGGACACCCGCAGCCAGCACAGATACGCAGTATTTT.

In regard to this clone: One end of the junction is discordant with germline, which a read error may explain. This sample also contains other DNA sequences that code for the same CDR3. The chain carries TRBV19 and TRBJ2-3; 7 bases agree with TRBD2. CDR3 length equals 16 residues. Germline CDR1 and CDR2: LNHDA and SQIVND (reference sequence). CDR3 nucleotides: TGCGCCAGTAGTATAGTGGGAGGGTCGGGCACAGATACGCAGTATTTT. Its protein is CASSIVGGSGTDTQYF.

The chain combines TRBV5-1 with TRBJ2-5; a possible D gene is TRBD1 (7 bases). V was pared by 2 bases and J by 4 bases, with 27 bases between. Germline-derived CDR1 and CDR2 are SGHRS and YFSETQ. This CDR3 contains 19 residues. This CDR3 reads CASSFLVTGVGAGGETQYF. CDR3 nucleotide sequence: TGCGCCAGCAGCTTTCTCGTTACAGGGGTAGGGGCCGGGGGAGAGACCCAGTACTTC.

The table lists this clone with a few counts. The chain has TRBV2 and TRBJ1-4; TRBD1 might be the D (5 bases). The CDR3 consists of 13 residues. CDR1 and CDR2 from the germline V gene are SNHLY and FYNNEI. Trimming cost V 6 bases and J 13 bases, with 18 bases left between them. For the CDR3, the DNA is TGTGCCAGCAGCGCCGGGACTGTTTATCGACTGTTTTTT. Residues: CASSAGTVYRLFF.

In its sample, this clone was seen once. The chain joins TRBV10-2 to TRBJ2-1, with TRBD2 identical over 7 bases. The germline CDR1 and CDR2 sequences are WSHSY and SAAADI. After removal of 8 bases from V and 7 bases from J, the junction contained 5 bases not matched to a gene. This CDR3 has 12 residues. The CDR3 nucleotides are TGCGCCAGCCACGGGGGAGGGAATGAGCAGTTCTTC. It specifies CASHGGGNEQFF.

This chain connects TRBV19 to TRBJ2-7; 12 positions match TRBD2. CDR1 is LNHDA, CDR2 SQIVND, per germline (reference sequence). Trimming removed 8 bases from V and 7 bases from J; junction bases left unmatched: 18. The CDR3 is made up of 17 amino acids. DNA for the CDR3: TGTGCCAGTTCCCCGCCAGGGGAGCTAGCGGGAGGGAGTGAGCAGTACTTC. Its protein is CASSPPGELAGGSEQYF.

This chain joins TRBV18 and TRBJ2-4; 7 nucleotides align to TRBD1. The CDR3 runs 15 residues. Trimming cost V 3 bases and J 5 bases; bases outside gene matches: 7. Per germline, CDR1 KGHSH and CDR2 LQKENI. CDR3 in amino acids: CASSPSPTGQNIQYF. The CDR3 region has the DNA TGTGCCAGCTCACCTTCCCCGACAGGGCAAAACATTCAGTACTTC.

The rearrangement uses TRBV9 and TRBJ1-2, with 9 bases that match TRBD1. From germline, CDR1 is SGDLS and CDR2 YYNGEE. There are 15 residues in the CDR3. J gave up 7 bases and V 3 bases, and 10 bases lay outside the gene matches. The CDR3 loop is CASSGPLQGAGGYTF. The CDR3 DNA reads as TGTGCCAGCAGCGGACCCTTACAGGGGGCGGGTGGCTACACCTTC.

The chain uses TRBV13 and TRBJ2-5, with TRBD1 matching 10 bases. Germline CDR1 and CDR2: PRHDT and FYEKMQ (reference sequence). The CDR3 has 14 amino acids. The ends lost 5 bases at V and 3 bases at J; junction bases unmatched: 3. CDR3 amino acids: CASSLGTGEETQYF. The CDR3 bases are TGTGCCAGCAGCCTCGGGACAGGGGAAGAGACCCAGTACTTC.

The V call is TRBV6-5, the J call TRBJ1-2, with 7 bases identical to TRBD1. J was trimmed by 8 bases and V by 4 bases; bases with no gene match: 10. Germline lookup yields CDR1 MNHEY and CDR2 SVGAGI. The CDR3 extends over 14 amino acids. The CDR3 DNA reads as TGTGCCAGCAGTTTGTTAGCAACAGGGGTCGGCTACACCTTC. Translating gives CASSLLATGVGYTF.

The V gene is TRBV10-2, the J gene TRBJ2-3, with 10 bases identical to TRBD2. V was clipped by 10 bases and J by 5 bases; unmatched bases: 9. CDR3 length equals 14 residues. From germline, CDR1 is WSHSY and CDR2 SAAADI. CDR3 in DNA: TGCGCCACTCTTAGCGGGAGGAGGATAGATACGCAGTATTTT. Translated, it gives CATLSGRRIDTQYF.

The chain has TRBV18 and TRBJ2-1, with 13 bases that match TRBD2. J gave up 7 bases and V 3 bases, and 6 bases lay outside the gene matches. This CDR3 comprises 16 residues. Germline values: CDR1 KGHSH, CDR2 LQKENI. Written as DNA, the CDR3 is TGTGCCAGCTCACCCCCTACTAGCGGGAGGGCAAATGAGCAGTTCTTC. Its translation: CASSPPTSGRANEQFF.

The CDR3 bases are TGTGCCAGCTCACCTCTTGGGACTAGCACAGATACGCAGTATTTT. Its translation is CASSPLGTSTDTQYF. The chain has TRBV18 and TRBJ2-3, with a possible D match to TRBD2 (6 bases). Trimming removed 3 bases from V and 0 bases from J, with 10 bases in between. This CDR3 has 15 residues. CDR1 KGHSH and CDR2 LQKENI come from the germline V gene.

The genes are TRBV9 and TRBJ2-5; 7 positions match TRBD2. Per germline, CDR1 SGDLS and CDR2 YYNGEE. V gave up 1 base and J gave up 5 bases; unmatched junction bases: 11. The length of the CDR3 is 16 residues. The CDR3 sequence: CASSVWEGRTSETQYF. The DNA of the CDR3 is TGTGCCAGCAGCGTATGGGAGGGACGTACCTCCGAGACCCAGTACTTC. The variable domain in full, with the rest retrieved from reference TRBV9 and TRBJ2-5, is DSGVTQTPKHLITATGQRVTLRCSPRSGDLSVYWYQQSLDQGLQFLIQYYNGEERAKGNILERFSAQQFPDLHSELNLSSLELGDSALYFCASSVWEGRTSETQYFGPGTRLLVL.

The chain joins TRBV2 to TRBJ2-1, with 13 bases fitting TRBD2. CDR1 SNHLY and CDR2 FYNNEI come from the germline V gene. This CDR3 region has 20 residues. V lost 5 bases, J lost 0 bases, and 13 bases stayed unmatched. As DNA, the CDR3 is TGTGCCAGCAGTTACCCCCGGACTAGCGGGAGTTACAGCTCCTACAATGAGCAGTTCTTC. Its protein product is CASSYPRTSGSYSSYNEQFF.

In its sample, this clone was seen a few times. The gene calls are TRBV28 and TRBJ2-5; 8 bases agree with TRBD2. There are 16 residues in the CDR3. Trimming removed 4 bases from V and 3 bases from J; junction bases left unmatched: 10. Germline CDR1 reads MDHEN; CDR2 reads SYDVKM. In DNA form, the CDR3 reads TGTGCCAGCAGTTACCTCCGGAGCGGGGGCGAAGAGACCCAGTACTTC. The encoded protein is CASSYLRSGGEETQYF.

The chain has TRBV7-8 and TRBJ2-5; a weak D match, TRBD2 (5 bases). Trimming left V 1 base short and J 5 bases short, with 11 bases between. The CDR3 runs 14 residues. The V gene's germline CDR1 is SGHVS and CDR2 FQNEAQ. CDR3 amino acids: CASSLGLSGETQYF. The CDR3 bases are TGTGCCAGCAGCTTAGGGTTGTCGGGGGAGACCCAGTACTTC.

The chain has TRBV27 and TRBJ2-5; no clear D. The CDR3 is 13 amino acids. Between the trimmed V and J ends, which lost 7 bases and 4 bases, there was a span of 13 bases. CDR1 MNHEY and CDR2 SMNVEV come from the germline V gene (reference sequence). The CDR3 sequence is CASTPQYGETQYF. CDR3 DNA: TGTGCCAGCACCCCCCAATACGGAGAGACCCAGTACTTC.

This clone was picked up one time. Sequence at one end of the junction differs from germline and may be a read error. The genes are TRBV28 and TRBJ2-4, with 8 nucleotides matching TRBD1. This CDR3 has 14 amino acids. Germline-derived CDR1 and CDR2 are MDHEN and SYDVKM. CDR3 loop: CVSSRQGSKNIQYF. The CDR3 DNA reads TGTGTCAGCAGCCGACAGGGGTCCAAAAACATTCAGTACTTC. The variable domain in full, completed from reference TRBV28 and TRBJ2-4, reads DVKVTQSSRYLVKRTGEKVFLECVQDMDHENMFWYRQDPGLGLRLIYFSYDVKMKEKGDIPEGYSVSREKKERFSLILESASTNQTSMYLCVSSRQGSKNIQYFGAGTRLSVL.